This TCR beta chain was captured in a study of PD-L1 blockade in urothelial cancer. Profiling relied on immunoSEQ multiplex PCR, and the TCRdb table lists in-frame clones only, not all of them. The data show about 100,000 clones, approximately 90% seen once. This CDR3 comprises 13 residues. Germline lookup yields CDR1 MDHEN and CDR2 SYDVKM. V was cut by 9 bases and J by 2 bases, with 13 bases left in between. The TCR comes from a woman older than 75 with urothelial cancer. The material was PBMCs, obtained around atezolizumab (anti-PD-L1) treatment. The V and J genes are TRBV28 and TRBJ2-5; D is perhaps TRBD2 (6 bases). The CDR3 nucleotides read TGTGCCAGTCGGAGGGAGATACAAGAGACCCAGTACTTC. Translation gives CASRREIQETQYF.